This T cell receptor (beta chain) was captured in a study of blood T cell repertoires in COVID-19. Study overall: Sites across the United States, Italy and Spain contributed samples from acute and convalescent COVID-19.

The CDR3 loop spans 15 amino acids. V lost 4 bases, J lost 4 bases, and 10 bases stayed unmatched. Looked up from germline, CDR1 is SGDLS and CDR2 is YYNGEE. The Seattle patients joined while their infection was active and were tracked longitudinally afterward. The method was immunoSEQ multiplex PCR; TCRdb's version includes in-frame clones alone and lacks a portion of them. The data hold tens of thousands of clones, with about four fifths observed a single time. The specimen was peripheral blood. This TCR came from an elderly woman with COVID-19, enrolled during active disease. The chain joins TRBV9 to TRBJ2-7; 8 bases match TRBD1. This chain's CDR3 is CASSPPRGTGYEQYF. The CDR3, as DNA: TGTGCCAGCAGCCCCCCTAGGGGGACAGGTTACGAGCAGTACTTC.